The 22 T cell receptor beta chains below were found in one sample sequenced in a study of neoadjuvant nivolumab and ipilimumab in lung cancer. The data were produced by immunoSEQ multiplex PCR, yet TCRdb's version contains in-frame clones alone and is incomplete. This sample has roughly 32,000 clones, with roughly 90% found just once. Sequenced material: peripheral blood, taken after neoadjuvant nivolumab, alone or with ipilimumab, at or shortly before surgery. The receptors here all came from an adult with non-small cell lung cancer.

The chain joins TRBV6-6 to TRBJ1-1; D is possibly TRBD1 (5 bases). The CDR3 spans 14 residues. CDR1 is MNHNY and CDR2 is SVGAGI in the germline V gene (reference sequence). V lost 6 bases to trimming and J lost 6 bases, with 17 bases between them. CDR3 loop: CASRLPGGEAEAFF. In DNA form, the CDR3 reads TGTGCCAGCAGACTTCCGGGGGGGGAGGCTGAAGCTTTCTTT.

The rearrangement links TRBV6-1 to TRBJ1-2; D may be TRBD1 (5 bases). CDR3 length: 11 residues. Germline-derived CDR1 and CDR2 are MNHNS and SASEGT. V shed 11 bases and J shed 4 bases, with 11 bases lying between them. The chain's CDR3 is CAGRDGYGYTF. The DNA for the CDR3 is TGTGCCGGGCGGGACGGCTATGGCTACACCTTC.

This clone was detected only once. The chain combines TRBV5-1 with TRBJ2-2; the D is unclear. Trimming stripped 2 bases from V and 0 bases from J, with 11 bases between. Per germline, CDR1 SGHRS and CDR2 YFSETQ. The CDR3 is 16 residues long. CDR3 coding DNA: TGCGCCAGCAGCTTTGGAGCGAACTCGAACACCGGGGAGCTGTTTTTT. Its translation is CASSFGANSNTGELFF. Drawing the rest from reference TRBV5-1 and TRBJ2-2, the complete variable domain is KAGVTQTPRYLIKTRGQQVTLSCSPISGHRSVSWYQQTPGQGLQFLFEYFSETQRNKGNFPGRFSGRQFSNSRSEMNVSTLELGDSALYLCASSFGANSNTGELFFGEGSRLTVL.

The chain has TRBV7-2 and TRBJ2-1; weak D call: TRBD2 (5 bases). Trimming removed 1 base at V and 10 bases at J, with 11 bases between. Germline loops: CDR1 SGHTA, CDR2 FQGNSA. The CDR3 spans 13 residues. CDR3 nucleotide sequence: TGTGCCAGCAGCTTAGACCCGGGAACCGAGCAGTTCTTC. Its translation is CASSLDPGTEQFF.

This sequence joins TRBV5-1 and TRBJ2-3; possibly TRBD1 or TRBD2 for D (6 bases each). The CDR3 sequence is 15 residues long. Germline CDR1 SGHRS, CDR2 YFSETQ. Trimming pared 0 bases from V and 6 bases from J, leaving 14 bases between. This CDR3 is CASSLAGRGQDTQYF. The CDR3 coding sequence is TGCGCCAGCAGCTTGGCCGGACGGGGGCAGGATACGCAGTATTTT.

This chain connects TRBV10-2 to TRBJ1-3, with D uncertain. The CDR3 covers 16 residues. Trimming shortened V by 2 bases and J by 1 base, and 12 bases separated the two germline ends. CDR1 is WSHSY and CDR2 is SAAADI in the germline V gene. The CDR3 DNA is TGCGCCAGCAGTGAGACGCGAGTCGGTTCTGGAAACACCATATATTTT. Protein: CASSETRVGSGNTIYF.

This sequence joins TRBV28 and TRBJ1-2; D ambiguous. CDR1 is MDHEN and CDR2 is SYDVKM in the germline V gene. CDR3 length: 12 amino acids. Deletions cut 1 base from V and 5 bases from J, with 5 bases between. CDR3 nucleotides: TGTGCCAGCAGTTTATCAAGTTATGGCTACACCTTC. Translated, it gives CASSLSSYGYTF.

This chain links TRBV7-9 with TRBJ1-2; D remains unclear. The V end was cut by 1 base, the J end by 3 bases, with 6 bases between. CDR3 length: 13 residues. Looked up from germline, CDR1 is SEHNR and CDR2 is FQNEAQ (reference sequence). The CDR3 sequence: CASSLGADYGYTF. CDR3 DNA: TGTGCCAGCAGCTTAGGGGCGGACTATGGCTACACCTTC.

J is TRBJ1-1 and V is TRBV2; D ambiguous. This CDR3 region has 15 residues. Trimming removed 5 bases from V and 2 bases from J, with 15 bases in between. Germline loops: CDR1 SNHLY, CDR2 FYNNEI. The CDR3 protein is CASSLLASGNTEAFF. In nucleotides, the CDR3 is TGTGCCAGCAGTCTCTTGGCCTCGGGAAACACTGAAGCTTTCTTT. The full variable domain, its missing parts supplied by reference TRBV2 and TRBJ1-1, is EPEVTQTPSHQVTQMGQEVILRCVPISNHLYFYWYRQILGQKVEFLVSFYNNEISEKSEIFDDQFSVERPDGSNFTLKIRSTKLEDSAMYFCASSLLASGNTEAFFGQGTRLTVV.

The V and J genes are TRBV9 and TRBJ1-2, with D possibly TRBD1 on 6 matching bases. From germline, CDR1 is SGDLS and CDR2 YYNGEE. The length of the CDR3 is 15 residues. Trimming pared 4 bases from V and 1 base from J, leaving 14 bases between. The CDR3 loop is CASSQQGRGNYGYTF. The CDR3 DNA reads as TGTGCCAGCAGCCAACAGGGCCGGGGTAACTATGGCTACACCTTC.

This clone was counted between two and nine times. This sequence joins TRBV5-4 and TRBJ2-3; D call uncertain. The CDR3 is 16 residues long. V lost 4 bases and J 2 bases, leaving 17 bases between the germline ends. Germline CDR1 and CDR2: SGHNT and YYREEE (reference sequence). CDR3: CASSITPGWDTDTQYF. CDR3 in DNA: TGTGCCAGCAGCATAACACCGGGCTGGGACACAGATACGCAGTATTTT.

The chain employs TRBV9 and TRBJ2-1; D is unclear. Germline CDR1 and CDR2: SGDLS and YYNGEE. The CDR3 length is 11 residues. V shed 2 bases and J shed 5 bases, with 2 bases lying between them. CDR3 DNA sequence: TGTGCCAGCAGCGTCGACAATGAGCAGTTCTTC. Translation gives CASSVDNEQFF.

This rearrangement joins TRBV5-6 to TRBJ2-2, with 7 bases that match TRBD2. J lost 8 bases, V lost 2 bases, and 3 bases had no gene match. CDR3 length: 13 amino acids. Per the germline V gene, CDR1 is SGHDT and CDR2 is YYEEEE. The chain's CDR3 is CASSLLAQGELFF. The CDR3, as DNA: TGTGCCAGCAGCTTACTAGCGCAGGGGGAGCTGTTTTTT.

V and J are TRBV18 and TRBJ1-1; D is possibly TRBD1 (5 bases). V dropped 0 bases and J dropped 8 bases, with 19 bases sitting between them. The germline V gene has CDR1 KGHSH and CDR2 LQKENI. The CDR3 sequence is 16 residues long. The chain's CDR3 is CASSPPSGPAGGEAFF. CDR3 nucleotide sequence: TGTGCCAGCTCACCACCCAGCGGGCCGGCGGGGGGGGAAGCTTTCTTT.

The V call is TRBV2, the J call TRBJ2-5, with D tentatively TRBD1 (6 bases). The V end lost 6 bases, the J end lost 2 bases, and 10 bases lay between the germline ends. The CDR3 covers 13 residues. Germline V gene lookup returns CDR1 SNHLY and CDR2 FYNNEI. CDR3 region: CASRGGRQETQYF. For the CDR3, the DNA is TGTGCCAGCAGAGGGGGACGACAAGAGACCCAGTACTTC. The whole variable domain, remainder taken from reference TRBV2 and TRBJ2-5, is EPEVTQTPSHQVTQMGQEVILRCVPISNHLYFYWYRQILGQKVEFLVSFYNNEISEKSEIFDDQFSVERPDGSNFTLKIRSTKLEDSAMYFCASRGGRQETQYFGPGTRLLVL.

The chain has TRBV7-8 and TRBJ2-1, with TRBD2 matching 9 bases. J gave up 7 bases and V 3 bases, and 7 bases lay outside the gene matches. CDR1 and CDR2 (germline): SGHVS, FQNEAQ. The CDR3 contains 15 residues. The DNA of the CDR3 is TGTGCCAGCAGCTTGAATCCGGGACTAGCAAATGAGCAGTTCTTC. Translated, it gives CASSLNPGLANEQFF.

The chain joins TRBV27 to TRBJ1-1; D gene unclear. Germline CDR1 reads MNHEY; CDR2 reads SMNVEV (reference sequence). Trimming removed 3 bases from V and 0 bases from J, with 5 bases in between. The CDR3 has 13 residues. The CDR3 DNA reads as TGTGCCAGCAGTTTTACAATGAACACTGAAGCTTTCTTT. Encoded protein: CASSFTMNTEAFF.

CDR3 amino acids: CASSYDRGNQPQHF. The CDR3 DNA reads TGTGCCAGCAGCTACGACAGGGGGAATCAGCCCCAGCATTTT. The chain is built from TRBV5-4 and TRBJ1-5; 9 nucleotides agree with TRBD1. The CDR3 runs 14 residues. The ends lost 3 bases at V and 4 bases at J; junction bases unmatched: 2. Germline assignment: CDR1 SGHNT and CDR2 YYREEE (reference sequence).

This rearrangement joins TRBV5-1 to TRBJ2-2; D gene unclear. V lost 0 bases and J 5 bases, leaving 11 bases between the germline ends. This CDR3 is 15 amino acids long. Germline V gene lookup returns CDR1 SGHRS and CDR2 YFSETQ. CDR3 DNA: TGCGCCAGCAGCTTGGAGGGAATACTGACCGGGGAGCTGTTTTTT. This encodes CASSLEGILTGELFF.

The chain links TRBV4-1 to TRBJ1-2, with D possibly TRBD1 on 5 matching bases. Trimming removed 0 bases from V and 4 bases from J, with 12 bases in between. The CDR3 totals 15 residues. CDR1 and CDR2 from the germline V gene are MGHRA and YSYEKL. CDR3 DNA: TGCGCCAGCAGCCAAGAAGGGGCCGGGGGCTATGGCTACACCTTC. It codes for CASSQEGAGGYGYTF.

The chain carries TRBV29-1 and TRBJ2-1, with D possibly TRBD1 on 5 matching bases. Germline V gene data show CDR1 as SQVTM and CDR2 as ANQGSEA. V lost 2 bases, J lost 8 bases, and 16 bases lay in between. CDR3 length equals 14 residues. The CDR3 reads CSVEKGSETDEQFF. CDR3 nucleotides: TGCAGCGTTGAAAAGGGGTCAGAGACGGATGAGCAGTTCTTC.

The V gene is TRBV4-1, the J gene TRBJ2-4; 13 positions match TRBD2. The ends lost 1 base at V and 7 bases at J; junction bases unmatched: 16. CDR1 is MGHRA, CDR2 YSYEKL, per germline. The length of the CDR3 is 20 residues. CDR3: CASSQGGWTSGRGRINIQYF. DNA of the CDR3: TGCGCCAGCAGCCAAGGGGGGTGGACTAGCGGGAGAGGGAGAATCAACATTCAGTACTTC.